The clone carrying this T cell receptor beta chain was seen ten or more times. Its antigen is not known. One entry per CDR3 protein results from TCRdb running MiXCR on the 5' RACE reads. The data hold 200,000 to 250,000 distinct CDR3 sequences, with less than 8% observed a single time. The record originates from a study of identical twins. The donors were all healthy and Caucasian. This CDR3 contains 15 residues. The V gene lost 3 bases and the J gene lost 1 base, with 7 bases spanning the gap. Study observations and caveats: In beta out-of-frame sequences, the excess sharing between twins was weaker. Zero-insertion results could be subject to partial confounding by invariant MAIT and iNKT cells.

These data also featured in a second study, about yellow fever vaccine responses in identical twins. That source adds: Reported findings indicate that twins' vaccine T cell responses seemed partially convergent, partially personalized.

The V and J genes are TRBV12-3 or TRBV12-4 and TRBJ2-6; D call uncertain. The specimen sequenced was memory (CD45RO+) T cells sorted from blood. The receptor was isolated from a woman between 18 and 29 years old in good health. Here the CDR3 reads CASSFLGSGANVLTF. The CDR3 DNA reads TGTGCCAGCAGTTTCCTAGGTTCTGGGGCCAACGTCCTGACTTTC.